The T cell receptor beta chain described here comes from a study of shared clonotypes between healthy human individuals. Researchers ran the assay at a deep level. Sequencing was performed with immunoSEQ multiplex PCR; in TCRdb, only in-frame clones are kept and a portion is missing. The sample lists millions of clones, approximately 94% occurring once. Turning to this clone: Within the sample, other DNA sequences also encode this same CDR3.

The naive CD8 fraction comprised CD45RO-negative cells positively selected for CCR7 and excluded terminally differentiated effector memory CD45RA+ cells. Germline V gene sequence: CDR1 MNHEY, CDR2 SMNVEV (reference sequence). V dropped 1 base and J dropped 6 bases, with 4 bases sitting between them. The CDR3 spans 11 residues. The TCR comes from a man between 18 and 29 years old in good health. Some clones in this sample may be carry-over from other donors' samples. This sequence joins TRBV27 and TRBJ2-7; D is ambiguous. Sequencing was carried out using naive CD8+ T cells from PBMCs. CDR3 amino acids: CASSLYGEQYF. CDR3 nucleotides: TGTGCCAGCAGTTTATACGGCGAGCAGTACTTC.